This T cell receptor (beta chain) was sequenced for a study of blood T cells in healthy people across ages. General observations from the study: The unknown donor CMV status may have confounded expanded clonotype changes.

This clonotype has only a few counts. Its antigen is unidentified. The authors ran a second PCR of 7 to 11 cycles using a sample-barcoded 5' primer and a J-beta primer mix. Unique molecular identifiers of 12 random nucleotides labeled each cDNA. TCRdb redid the calling of the 5' RACE reads with MiXCR, one entry per CDR3 protein. Here the sample spans about 800,000 distinct CDR3 sequences, around 25% being singletons. This same sample was also part of a study on T cells of mothers and their children. In that study: Both sample barcodes and 2-4 random nucleotides came from the M1S primer of the second PCR.

This clonotype was obtained from a boy aged 5 to 17 in good health. The sequenced sample was blood.

The CDR3 DNA follows: TGCGCCAGCAGCCAAGCAACCGGCGGAAGGGCCTACGAGCAGTACTTC. It is translated as CASSQATGGRAYEQYF. V and J are TRBV4-1 and TRBJ2-7; D ambiguous. V shed 1 base and J shed 2 bases, with 15 bases lying between them. Germline assignment: CDR1 MGHRA and CDR2 YSYEKL. The CDR3 consists of 16 residues.